These 16 T cell receptor beta chains originate from one sample sequenced in a study of shared clonotypes between healthy human individuals. Produced via immunoSEQ multiplex PCR; TCRdb's table is partial and in-frame only. The table lists some 790,000 clones, 72% of them singletons. Source material: memory CD4+ T cells sorted from blood. Noted subset: CD45RA-negative fraction. These receptors all stem from a woman in her thirties in good health.

On this clone itself: This same CDR3 is encoded by further DNA sequences in the sample. V usage is TRBV5-1 and J usage is TRBJ1-3, with D tentatively TRBD1 (5 bases). The CDR3 loop spans 15 amino acids. Trimming left V 0 bases short and J 4 bases short, with 11 bases between. CDR1 SGHRS and CDR2 YFSETQ come from the germline V gene. CDR3 bases: TGCGCCAGCAGCTTGGGATCAGGGTCCGGAAACACCATATATTTT. It encodes CASSLGSGSGNTIYF.

Concerning this clone itself: Since a much larger clone is just one base distant, this may be a read error. Other nucleotide sequences from this sample produce the same CDR3. The chain is built from TRBV18 and TRBJ1-2, with D perhaps TRBD1 (5 bases). Looked up from germline, CDR1 is KGHSH and CDR2 is LQKENI. The CDR3 has 13 residues. Trimming cost V 3 bases and J 4 bases, with 9 bases left between them. This chain's CDR3 is CASSPDKRYGYTF. CDR3 DNA sequence: TGTGCCAGCTCACCGGACAAACGCTATGGCTACACCTTC.

The rearrangement links TRBV5-4 to TRBJ2-5, with 9 bases fitting TRBD1. The V gene's germline CDR1 is SGHNT and CDR2 YYREEE (reference sequence). The CDR3 runs to 13 residues. With V trimmed by 4 bases and J by 4 bases, 2 bases remained unmatched. The CDR3 nucleotides read TGTGCCAGCAGCGGGACAGGGACAGAGACCCAGTACTTC. Its protein product is CASSGTGTETQYF.

The rearrangement uses TRBV19 and TRBJ2-1; D is undetermined. Germline loops: CDR1 LNHDA, CDR2 SQIVND (reference sequence). With 3 bases removed from V and 0 bases from J, the gap between germline ends came to 9 bases. The CDR3 consists of 15 residues. The CDR3: CASSIDLSSYNEQFF. The CDR3 DNA reads as TGTGCCAGTAGTATTGATTTGAGCTCCTACAATGAGCAGTTCTTC.

The V and J genes are TRBV4-2 and TRBJ2-1; 7 bases line up with TRBD2. CDR1 and CDR2 from the germline V gene are LGHNA and YNFKEQ. CDR3 length: 13 residues. Unmatched junction bases numbered 4, after V lost 7 bases and J lost 4 bases. As DNA, the CDR3 is TGTGCCAGCACTCTAGCGGATTACAATGAGCAGTTCTTC. It is translated as CASTLADYNEQFF.

The chain combines TRBV11-2 with TRBJ2-7; 8 bases are a match to TRBD2. V dropped 5 bases and J dropped 2; count of bases not matched to a gene: 14. Germline loops: CDR1 SGHAT, CDR2 FQNNGV. The CDR3 is made up of 17 amino acids. CDR3 bases: TGTGCCAGCAGCCAAGATCGGGTGAGCGGGAGACCCTACGAGCAGTACTTC. Its protein is CASSQDRVSGRPYEQYF.

Worth noting for this clone: The sample has other DNA sequences that encode this CDR3 too. The chain recombines TRBV7-9 with TRBJ1-4, with D perhaps TRBD1 (5 bases). Trimming took 3 bases from V and 6 from J, leaving 11 bases between them. The CDR3 runs 14 residues. The germline V gene has CDR1 SEHNR and CDR2 FQNEAQ (reference sequence). Here the CDR3 reads CASSLGVGDEKLFF. The DNA of the CDR3 is TGTGCCAGCAGCTTGGGGGTCGGAGATGAAAAACTGTTTTTT.

The rearrangement joins TRBV6-5 to TRBJ1-3; D is possibly TRBD1 (5 bases). This CDR3 comprises 11 residues. V was shortened by 5 bases and J by 8 bases, with 7 bases between the two germline ends. Germline lookup yields CDR1 MNHEY and CDR2 SVGAGI. The CDR3 DNA follows: TGTGCCAGCAGTGGGGGTGACACCATATATTTT. Protein: CASSGGDTIYF.

This clone occurred a few times. The chain uses TRBV25-1 and TRBJ2-7; unclear D gene. CDR3 length: 16 amino acids. The V and J ends lost 0 bases and 0 bases respectively, with 12 bases between them. The V gene's germline CDR1 is MGHDK and CDR2 SYGVNS. The CDR3 DNA follows: TGTGCCAGCAGTGAATATCCGGGCGCGCACTCCTACGAGCAGTACTTC. Translated, it gives CASSEYPGAHSYEQYF.

This chain joins TRBV27 and TRBJ2-7; 11 bases map to TRBD1. This CDR3 has 14 residues. Unmatched junction bases numbered 6, after V lost 9 bases and J lost 2 bases. The V gene's germline CDR1 is MNHEY and CDR2 SMNVEV (reference sequence). In DNA form, the CDR3 reads TGTGCCAGTAGAAGGGGACAGGGGGCCTACGAGCAGTACTTC. It specifies CASRRGQGAYEQYF.

The genes are TRBV28 and TRBJ1-1, with a tentative D call TRBD1 (6 bases). The CDR3 length is 14 residues. V lost 5 bases and J 5 bases, leaving 15 bases between the germline ends. Per the germline V gene, CDR1 is MDHEN and CDR2 is SYDVKM. The DNA for the CDR3 is TGTGCCAGCAGTCTAGACAGGAGTGTGACTGAAGCTTTCTTT. This codes for CASSLDRSVTEAFF. Based on the CDR3 plus reference TRBV28 and TRBJ1-1, the full variable domain is DVKVTQSSRYLVKRTGEKVFLECVQDMDHENMFWYRQDPGLGLRLIYFSYDVKMKEKGDIPEGYSVSREKKERFSLILESASTNQTSMYLCASSLDRSVTEAFFGQGTRLTVV.

This sequence joins TRBV6-5 and TRBJ1-4, with D hard to call. Germline CDR1 and CDR2: MNHEY and SVGAGI. V was trimmed by 0 bases and J by 8 bases, leaving 10 bases between them. The CDR3 has 14 residues. The CDR3 region is CASSYSLRGEKLFF. The CDR3 bases are TGTGCCAGCAGTTACTCTTTAAGAGGCGAAAAACTGTTTTTT.

The sample holds a few counts of this clone. The V and J genes are TRBV11-2 and TRBJ1-5; TRBD1 matches at 9 bases. This CDR3 is built from 15 residues. Germline V gene sequence: CDR1 SGHAT, CDR2 FQNNGV. The V segment lost 5 bases and the J segment 2 bases; nucleotides outside the gene matches: 4. CDR3 sequence: CASSETGGGNQPQHF. The CDR3 DNA is TGTGCCAGCAGCGAGACAGGGGGAGGCAATCAGCCCCAGCATTTT.

The chain employs TRBV28 and TRBJ1-4, with a weak D call TRBD1 (5 bases). The CDR3 extends over 13 amino acids. Germline CDR1 is MDHEN and CDR2 is SYDVKM. V was pared by 6 bases and J by 8 bases, with 13 bases between. The CDR3 sequence: CASSLGAGEKLFF. The CDR3 DNA reads as TGTGCCAGCAGCCTCGGGGCTGGAGAAAAACTGTTTTTT.

The chain carries TRBV27 and TRBJ1-2, with D tentatively TRBD1 (5 bases). Germline V gene sequence: CDR1 MNHEY, CDR2 SMNVEV (reference sequence). The V end was cut by 4 bases, the J end by 4 bases, with 10 bases between. This CDR3 region has 13 residues. The CDR3 nucleotides read TGTGCCAGCAGTTACAAGGGGACCTATGGCTACACCTTC. The encoded protein is CASSYKGTYGYTF.

This chain links TRBV5-8 with TRBJ1-1, with 10 nucleotides matching TRBD1. Per germline, CDR1 SGHTS and CDR2 YDEGEE. This CDR3 is 16 amino acids long. The junction had 11 bases not matched to a gene; V was cut back by 2 bases and J by 7 bases. CDR3 DNA: TGTGCCAGCAGCTTATACCGGGACAGGGGACGGAGTGAAGCTTTCTTT. Translating gives CASSLYRDRGRSEAFF. The full variable domain, completed using reference TRBV5-8 and TRBJ1-1, is EAGVTQSPTHLIKTRGQQATLRCSPISGHTSVYWYQQALGLGLQFLLWYDEGEERNRGNFPPRFSGRQFPNYSSELNVNALELEDSALYLCASSLYRDRGRSEAFFGQGTRLTVV.